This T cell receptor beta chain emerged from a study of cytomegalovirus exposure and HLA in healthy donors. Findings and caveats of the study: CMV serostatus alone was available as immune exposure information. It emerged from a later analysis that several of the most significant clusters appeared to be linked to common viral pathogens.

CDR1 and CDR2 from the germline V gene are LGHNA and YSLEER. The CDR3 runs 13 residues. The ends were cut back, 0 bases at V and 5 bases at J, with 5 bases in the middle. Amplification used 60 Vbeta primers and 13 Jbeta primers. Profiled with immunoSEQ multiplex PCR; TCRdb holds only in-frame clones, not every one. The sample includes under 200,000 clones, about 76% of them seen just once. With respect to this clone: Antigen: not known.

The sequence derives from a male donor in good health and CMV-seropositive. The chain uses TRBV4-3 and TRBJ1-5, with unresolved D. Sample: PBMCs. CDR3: CASSQEYDQPQHF. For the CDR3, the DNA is TGCGCCAGCAGCCAAGAGTATGATCAGCCCCAGCATTTT.